This T cell receptor beta chain was obtained from a study of Ad26.COV2.S vaccination and SARS-CoV-2 variants. Treatment reported: around 19 received Ad26.COV2.S at low or high dose, single or two shots; 5 received placebo; per-sample allocation not given. Material that was analyzed had been drawn on day 63 after the first vaccine or placebo injection. The repertoire was sequenced with immunoSEQ multiplex PCR; TCRdb's copy has only in-frame clones and lacks some. The sample shows approximately 450,000 clones, roughly 90% of them seen only once. The V gene end was trimmed by 8 bases and the J gene end by 1 base; junction bases not matched to a gene: 4. This CDR3 comprises 13 residues. CDR1 is SGHAT, CDR2 FQDESV, per germline (reference sequence).

The sequence was collected from a person between 18 and 65 years old who received the Ad26.COV2.S COVID-19 vaccine or a placebo. The source material was peripheral blood, sampled in a trial of Ad26.COV2.S vaccine versus placebo. The rearrangement uses TRBV11-1 and TRBJ1-1, with TRBD1 matching 7 bases. The CDR3 DNA is TGTGCCAGCCTACAGGGGAAGAACACTGAAGCTTTCTTT. Its translation: CASLQGKNTEAFF.